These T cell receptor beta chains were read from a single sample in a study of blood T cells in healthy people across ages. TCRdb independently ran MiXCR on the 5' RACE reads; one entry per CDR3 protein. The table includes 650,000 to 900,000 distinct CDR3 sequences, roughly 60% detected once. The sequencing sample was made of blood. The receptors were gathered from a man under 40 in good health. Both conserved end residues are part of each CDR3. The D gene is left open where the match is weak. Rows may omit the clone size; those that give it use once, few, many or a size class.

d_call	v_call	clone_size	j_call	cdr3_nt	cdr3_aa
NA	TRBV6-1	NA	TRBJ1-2	TGTGCCAGCAGGCAGGGCGGGTGGGCGAGCGGCTACACCTTC	CASRQGGWASGYTF
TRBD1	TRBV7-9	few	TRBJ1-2	TGTGCCAGCCAGGGGGGAGGCGATGGCTACACCTTC	CASQGGGDGYTF
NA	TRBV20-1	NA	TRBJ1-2	TGCAGTGCTAGAGACCCCAGACAGGTGGGGTATGGCTACACCTTC	CSARDPRQVGYGYTF
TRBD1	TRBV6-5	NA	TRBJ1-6	TGTGCCAGCAGTTACGGTTTGGCAGGGGGTAATTCACCCCTCCACTTT	CASSYGLAGGNSPLHF
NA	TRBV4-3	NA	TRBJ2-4	TGCGCCAGCAGCCAAGGAACGGGCAAAAACATTCAGTACTTC	CASSQGTGKNIQYF
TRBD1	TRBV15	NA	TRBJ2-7	TGTGCCACCAGCAGCGCCGGGACAGGGCTCTCCTACGAGCAGTACTTC	CATSSAGTGLSYEQYF
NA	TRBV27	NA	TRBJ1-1	TGTGCCAGCAGTTTTGGGTGGGGGGGAAAAATGAACACTGAAGCTTTCTTT	CASSFGWGGKMNTEAFF
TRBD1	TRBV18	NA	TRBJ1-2	TGTGCCAGCTCTATGGACAGGGCTAACTATGGCTACACCTTC	CASSMDRANYGYTF
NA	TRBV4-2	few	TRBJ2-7	TGTGCCAGCAGCCAAATAAACAGGGGGGGGGGAAGGTACGAGCAGTACTTC	CASSQINRGGGRYEQYF
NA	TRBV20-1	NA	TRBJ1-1	TGCAGTGCTAGGGGACCACAGGGTGATGGAGCTTTCTTT	CSARGPQGDGAFF
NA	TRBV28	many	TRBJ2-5	TGTGCCAGCAACGTGGGACGGGAGACCCAGTACTTC	CASNVGRETQYF
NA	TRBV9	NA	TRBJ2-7	TGTGCCAGCAGCGTAGGTTTCTCCTACGAGCAGTACTTC	CASSVGFSYEQYF
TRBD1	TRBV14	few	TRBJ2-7	TGTGCCAGCAGCCAAACAGGGACAGCCCCAGTTGGCGAGCAGTACTTC	CASSQTGTAPVGEQYF
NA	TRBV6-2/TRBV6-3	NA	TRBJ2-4	TGTGCCAGCAGTTACCCGGGACGGGTTGAGCAGTACTTC	CASSYPGRVEQYF
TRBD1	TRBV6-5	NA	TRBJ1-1	TGTGCCAGCAGCCCCTTAGGACAGGGGGCCACTGAAGCTTTCTTT	CASSPLGQGATEAFF
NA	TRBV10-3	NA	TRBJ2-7	TGTGCCATCAGTGAGGCCAGGGGCGACACCTACGAGCAGTACTTC	CAISEARGDTYEQYF
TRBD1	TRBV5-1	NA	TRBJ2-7	TGCGCCAGCAGCCCGACGACAGGGGACTACGAGCAGTACTTC	CASSPTTGDYEQYF
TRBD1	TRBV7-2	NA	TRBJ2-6	TGTGCCAGCAGCTCATCCGGGACAGGGGCTGGGGCCAACGTCCTGACTTTC	CASSSSGTGAGANVLTF
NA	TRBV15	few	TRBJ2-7	TGTGCCACCAGCAGAGTTCCGGGTGCGGAAATGGCCTACGAGCAGTACTTC	CATSRVPGAEMAYEQYF
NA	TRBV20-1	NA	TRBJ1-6	TGCAGTGCTAGAGACTGGCGAGGAATCGGCGGTTCACCCCTCCACTTT	CSARDWRGIGGSPLHF
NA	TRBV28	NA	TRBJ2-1	TGTGCCAGCAGTTCGCCCGGCGAGGTTCAGAGGAATGAGCAGTTCTTC	CASSSPGEVQRNEQFF
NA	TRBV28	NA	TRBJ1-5	TGTGCCAGCCGCACCTACAGGGATCGTAGCAATCAGCCCCAGCATTTT	CASRTYRDRSNQPQHF
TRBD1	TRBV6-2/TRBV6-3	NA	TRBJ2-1	TGTGCCAGCAGTCCCTCACGACAGGGTATTAATGAGCAGTTCTTC	CASSPSRQGINEQFF
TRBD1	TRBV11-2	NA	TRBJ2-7	TGTGCCAGCGGGAGGTTGACAGGGGGTTCGTACGAGCAGTACTTC	CASGRLTGGSYEQYF